This T cell receptor beta chain was found in a study of cytomegalovirus exposure and HLA in healthy donors. The PCR made use of 60 Vbeta and 13 Jbeta primers. TCRdb's copy holds only in-frame clones and misses some; the assay was immunoSEQ multiplex PCR. The data show around 130,000 clones, 7% to 9.5% seen once. Study findings and constraints: What a later analysis reportedly showed was that an Asian-associated ancestry cluster had fewer N-insertions than the roughly 670-donor mean.

Points on this clone: What it binds is not known.

This TCR was sampled from a woman in her thirties or forties in good health and CMV-seropositive. What was sequenced was PBMCs.

CDR3 in amino acids: CASRSSGNTGELFF. CDR3 nucleotides: TGCGCCAGCAGGTCTAGCGGTAACACCGGGGAGCTGTTTTTT. V is TRBV10-1 and J is TRBJ2-2; 7 bases map to TRBD2. This CDR3 is built from 14 residues. In germline, CDR1 is WNHNN, CDR2 SYGVQD (reference sequence). V shed 6 bases and J 2 bases; nucleotides not matched to a gene: 3.